These 28 T cell receptor beta chains originate from one sample sequenced in a study of T cells in localized non-small cell lung cancer. The protocol was immunoSEQ multiplex PCR, while the TCRdb copy is restricted to in-frame clones and leaves out a portion. The sample includes about 15,000 clones, approximately 85% of them seen just once. The sequencing used peripheral blood, collected before any cancer treatment. These receptors were taken from a woman aged 40-69 years with stage I lung adenocarcinoma.

The CDR3 region is CASSIGQPSGNTIYF. In DNA, the CDR3 is TGTGCCAGCAGCATCGGACAGCCCTCTGGAAACACCATATATTTT. The rearrangement links TRBV5-4 to TRBJ1-3; weak D call: TRBD1 (6 bases). The CDR3 is made up of 15 amino acids. Germline V gives CDR1 SGHNT, CDR2 YYREEE (reference sequence). V was cut by 4 bases and J by 0 bases, with 11 bases left in between.

The CDR3 nucleotides are TGCGCCAGCAGCCAAGCCAGCCAAGCCGGGGAGCTGTTTTTT. Translating gives CASSQASQAGELFF. V is TRBV4-1 and J is TRBJ2-2; D remains unclear. Per germline, CDR1 MGHRA and CDR2 YSYEKL. V lost 1 base, J lost 6 bases, and 9 bases lay in between. The CDR3 is made up of 14 amino acids.

CDR3 nucleotide sequence: TGTGCCAGCAGCTTAGTAGGGGGGCTAGCGGGGATAGGCGAGCAGTACTTC. Amino acid sequence: CASSLVGGLAGIGEQYF. This rearrangement joins TRBV7-2 to TRBJ2-7; TRBD2 matches 9 bases. With V trimmed by 1 base and J by 6 bases, 13 bases remained unmatched. This CDR3 region has 17 residues. The V gene's germline CDR1 is SGHTA and CDR2 FQGNSA.

This clone was found a few times. The chain combines TRBV27 with TRBJ1-6; 9 nucleotides match TRBD1. The V and J ends lost 6 bases and 6 bases, in that order; junction bases with no gene match: 6. Per germline, CDR1 MNHEY and CDR2 SMNVEV (reference sequence). This CDR3 comprises 15 residues. Here the CDR3 DNA reads TGTGCCAGCAGGAACACAGGGGGCCTTAATTCACCCCTCCACTTT. As protein: CASRNTGGLNSPLHF.

The V call is TRBV6-5, the J call TRBJ2-7; unclear D gene. The CDR3 is 13 amino acids. Germline lookup yields CDR1 MNHEY and CDR2 SVGAGI. The V gene lost 6 bases and the J gene lost 2 bases, with 11 bases spanning the gap. The CDR3 sequence: CASSRTSAYEQYF. CDR3 bases: TGTGCCAGCAGCCGCACCTCGGCCTACGAGCAGTACTTC.

The J gene is TRBJ1-2, the V gene TRBV7-9; D is unclear. The CDR3 covers 16 residues. V shed 6 bases and J shed 3 bases, with 20 bases lying between them. The germline gives CDR1 SEHNR, CDR2 FQNEAQ (reference sequence). The CDR3 loop is CASSSSRTLLDYGYTF. As DNA, the CDR3 is TGTGCCAGCAGTTCCTCTCGGACTTTACTAGACTATGGCTACACCTTC.

The V call is TRBV5-1, the J call TRBJ2-5, with a possible D match to TRBD1 (6 bases). The CDR3 covers 16 residues. The V gene's germline CDR1 is SGHRS and CDR2 YFSETQ. V lost 4 bases to trimming and J lost 1 base, with 17 bases between them. As DNA, the CDR3 is TGCGCCAGCAGCCCAGGACAGACAAGTATCCAAGAGACCCAGTACTTC. Protein: CASSPGQTSIQETQYF. Looking up the rest from reference TRBV5-1 and TRBJ2-5 gives the full variable domain: KAGVTQTPRYLIKTRGQQVTLSCSPISGHRSVSWYQQTPGQGLQFLFEYFSETQRNKGNFPGRFSGRQFSNSRSEMNVSTLELGDSALYLCASSPGQTSIQETQYFGPGTRLLVL.

This clone was seen a few times. This chain uses TRBV10-3 with TRBJ1-5; 9 bases agree with TRBD1. The CDR3 has 15 amino acids. Germline CDR1 ENHRY, CDR2 SYGVKD. V lost 2 bases to trimming and J lost 3 bases; unmatched junction nucleotides: 2. The CDR3 loop is CAISEGQGNNQPQHF. CDR3 nucleotide sequence: TGTGCCATCAGTGAGGGACAGGGGAACAATCAGCCCCAGCATTTT.

This clone came up a few times. The chain couples TRBV5-1 to TRBJ2-1; maybe TRBD2 (6 bases). CDR3 length: 17 amino acids. CDR1 is SGHRS, CDR2 YFSETQ, per germline. Trimming took off 0 bases at V and 0 bases at J, with 13 bases between the two ends. CDR3 protein: CASSLGGTASSYNEQFF. For the CDR3, the DNA is TGCGCCAGCAGCTTGGGGGGGACTGCCAGCTCCTACAATGAGCAGTTCTTC.

The V gene is TRBV11-2, the J gene TRBJ1-1, with a weak D call TRBD1 (6 bases). Trimming cost V 1 base and J 3 bases, with 18 bases left between them. CDR1 and CDR2 from the germline V gene are SGHAT and FQNNGV. The length of the CDR3 is 17 residues. The CDR3 here is CASSLVTGGLGDTEAFF. CDR3 DNA sequence: TGTGCCAGCAGCTTAGTAACGGGGGGGCTGGGGGACACTGAAGCTTTCTTT.

The genes are TRBV4-1 and TRBJ2-3; TRBD2 matches at 9 bases. CDR1 and CDR2 from the germline V gene are MGHRA and YSYEKL. The length of the CDR3 is 17 residues. Trimming cost V 4 bases and J 4 bases; bases outside gene matches: 12. CDR3 sequence (DNA): TGCGCCAGCAGCCCCCGGGGTAGCGGGGGTGTCGCAGATACGCAGTATTTT. Protein product: CASSPRGSGGVADTQYF.

The chain carries TRBV5-4 and TRBJ1-2; 7 nucleotides match TRBD1. The germline V gene has CDR1 SGHNT and CDR2 YYREEE (reference sequence). This CDR3 has 12 amino acids. V dropped 4 bases and J dropped 7; count of bases not matched to a gene: 4. The CDR3 loop is CASSQTGFGYTF. CDR3 nucleotide sequence: TGTGCCAGCAGCCAGACAGGGTTTGGCTACACCTTC. Full variable domain (remainder filled in from reference TRBV5-4 and TRBJ1-2): ETGVTQSPTHLIKTRGQQVTLRCSSQSGHNTVSWYQQALGQGPQFIFQYYREEENGRGNFPPRFSGLQFPNYSSELNVNALELDDSALYLCASSQTGFGYTFGSGTRLTVV.

The V gene is TRBV9, the J gene TRBJ2-6; possibly TRBD2 for D (5 bases). Trimming pared 5 bases from V and 0 bases from J, leaving 12 bases between. The CDR3 is 16 residues long. Germline CDR1 SGDLS, CDR2 YYNGEE. As DNA, the CDR3 is TGTGCCAGCAGTGTCGGGATCGGCTCTGGGGCCAACGTCCTGACTTTC. As protein: CASSVGIGSGANVLTF.

The chain combines TRBV9 with TRBJ2-7, with D perhaps TRBD1 or TRBD2 (6 bases each). The CDR3 consists of 13 residues. Germline CDR1 SGDLS, CDR2 YYNGEE. Trimming took 7 bases from V and 2 from J, leaving 13 bases between them. The CDR3 sequence is CASGGRLTYEQYF. In DNA, the CDR3 is TGTGCCAGCGGGGGGCGCTTGACCTACGAGCAGTACTTC.

The V gene is TRBV7-2, the J gene TRBJ2-3; 13 bases are a match to TRBD2. CDR1 and CDR2 from the germline V gene are SGHTA and FQGNSA. J lost 11 bases, V lost 4 bases, and 15 bases had no gene match. The CDR3 runs to 17 residues. The DNA for the CDR3 is TGTGCCAGCAGCTCCGACTCCGGGACTAGCGGGACCACGGAGCAGTATTTT. This encodes CASSSDSGTSGTTEQYF.

The chain joins TRBV7-2 to TRBJ1-4; 9 bases are shared with TRBD1. Germline V gene lookup returns CDR1 SGHTA and CDR2 FQGNSA. This CDR3 has 13 residues. The V gene end was trimmed by 4 bases and the J gene end by 7 bases; junction bases not matched to a gene: 1. CDR3: CASSSGQGEKLFF. CDR3 DNA sequence: TGTGCCAGCAGCTCGGGACAGGGTGAAAAACTGTTTTTT.

The CDR3 DNA reads as TGCAGCGTTGCGGGGTCCCAAGAGACCCAGTACTTC. Protein product: CSVAGSQETQYF. The rearrangement links TRBV29-1 to TRBJ2-5; D may be TRBD2 (5 bases). Trimming left V 4 bases short and J 1 base short, with 7 bases between. In germline, CDR1 is SQVTM, CDR2 ANQGSEA. The CDR3 is 12 residues long.

The chain has TRBV6-1 and TRBJ2-5; 14 nucleotides match TRBD2. V was pared by 4 bases and J by 4 bases, with 8 bases of the junction left unmatched. The CDR3 has 17 residues. The germline V gene encodes CDR1 MNHNS and CDR2 SASEGT. The DNA for the CDR3 is TGTGCCAGCAGTGGGAGACTAGCGGGGGGGCGACGAGAGACCCAGTACTTC. It translates to CASSGRLAGGRRETQYF.

V gene TRBV29-1 combines with J gene TRBJ1-1; 9 bases fit TRBD1. V shed 6 bases and J 4 bases; nucleotides not matched to a gene: 15. The CDR3 totals 16 residues. Germline-derived CDR1 and CDR2 are SQVTM and ANQGSEA. For the CDR3, the DNA is TGCAGCGTCGGGGGACAGGGACGGTTGTTGCGCACTGAAGCTTTCTTT. Protein product: CSVGGQGRLLRTEAFF.

V is TRBV7-2 and J is TRBJ2-1; D might be TRBD2 (7 bases). The CDR3 extends over 16 amino acids. Trimming cost V 2 bases and J 5 bases, with 16 bases left between them. The germline gives CDR1 SGHTA, CDR2 FQGNSA. For the CDR3, the DNA is TGTGCCAGCAGCTTAATAATAGGGGGGGGACACAATGAGCAGTTCTTC. It encodes CASSLIIGGGHNEQFF.

The rearrangement uses TRBV5-1 and TRBJ1-1; TRBD1 aligns across 8 bases. The germline CDR1 and CDR2 sequences are SGHRS and YFSETQ. Trimming removed 4 bases from V and 1 base from J; junction bases left unmatched: 6. There are 15 residues in the CDR3. CDR3 region: CASSLGQGSNTEAFF. For the CDR3, the DNA is TGCGCCAGCAGCCTAGGACAGGGCTCGAACACTGAAGCTTTCTTT. The complete variable domain, with remaining parts taken from reference TRBV5-1 and TRBJ1-1, reads KAGVTQTPRYLIKTRGQQVTLSCSPISGHRSVSWYQQTPGQGLQFLFEYFSETQRNKGNFPGRFSGRQFSNSRSEMNVSTLELGDSALYLCASSLGQGSNTEAFFGQGTRLTVV.

This chain joins TRBV10-3 and TRBJ1-5, with D possibly matching TRBD1 (5 bases). The CDR3 covers 17 residues. In germline, CDR1 is ENHRY, CDR2 SYGVKD. Trimming cost V 2 bases and J 0 bases, with 14 bases left between them. The DNA of the CDR3 is TGTGCCATCAGTGAGCTGGGTGGGGGACTTAGCAATCAGCCCCAGCATTTT. Translating it yields CAISELGGGLSNQPQHF.

This chain connects TRBV7-3 to TRBJ2-2; D unresolved. Trimming took 2 bases from V and 6 from J, leaving 4 bases between them. The CDR3 consists of 12 residues. CDR1 is SGHTA and CDR2 is FQGTGA in the germline V gene. The CDR3 nucleotides are TGTGCCAGCAGCTTAGATTCCGGGGAGCTGTTTTTT. Translation gives CASSLDSGELFF. Full variable domain (remainder filled in from reference TRBV7-3 and TRBJ2-2): GAGVSQTPSNKVTEKGKYVELRCDPISGHTALYWYRQSLGQGPEFLIYFQGTGAADDSGLPNDRFFAVRPEGSVSTLKIQRTERGDSAVYLCASSLDSGELFFGEGSRLTVL.

This clone was counted once. J is TRBJ2-7 and V is TRBV16; 7 bases fit TRBD1. Trimming at V came to 0 bases and at J to 3 bases, leaving 8 bases not matched to a gene. The germline gives CDR1 KGHSY, CDR2 FQNENV. The CDR3 contains 16 residues. This CDR3 is CASSQSPTGPYYEQYF. As DNA, the CDR3 is TGTGCCAGCAGCCAATCCCCGACAGGGCCATACTACGAGCAGTACTTC.

This clone was picked up a small number of times. The chain uses TRBV7-9 and TRBJ1-2; D gene uncertain. This CDR3 comprises 13 residues. The V gene lost 5 bases and the J gene lost 8 bases, with 15 bases spanning the gap. Looked up from germline, CDR1 is SEHNR and CDR2 is FQNEAQ (reference sequence). DNA for the CDR3: TGTGCCAGCAGCCAAGCAGGCGCCTGGGGCTACACCTTC. It translates to CASSQAGAWGYTF.

The chain is built from TRBV4-2 and TRBJ2-1, with TRBD2 as a possible D gene (7 bases). The CDR3 covers 15 residues. With 3 bases removed from V and 9 bases from J, the gap between germline ends came to 18 bases. Germline values: CDR1 LGHNA, CDR2 YNFKEQ. The CDR3 DNA reads as TGTGCCAGCAGCCAGAATTCGGGGGGCATTGGTGAGCAGTTCTTC. It is translated as CASSQNSGGIGEQFF.

V is TRBV28 and J is TRBJ1-5, with D perhaps matching TRBD1 (6 bases). This CDR3 contains 15 residues. Per the germline V gene, CDR1 is MDHEN and CDR2 is SYDVKM. The germline V and J ends were trimmed by 6 bases and 2 bases, with 14 bases remaining between them. The CDR3 sequence: CASRIQGGGNQPQHF. CDR3 DNA: TGTGCCAGCAGGATACAGGGCGGCGGCAATCAGCCCCAGCATTTT.

This chain uses TRBV5-8 with TRBJ2-2, with no clear D. This CDR3 is built from 15 residues. In germline, CDR1 is SGHTS, CDR2 YDEGEE. V dropped 0 bases and J dropped 2 bases, with 8 bases sitting between them. This CDR3 is CASSLGTVNTGELFF. Written as DNA, the CDR3 is TGTGCCAGCAGCTTGGGAACAGTTAACACCGGGGAGCTGTTTTTT.